The entry below gives a single T cell receptor beta chain sequence along with its context. Antigen specificity is unknown. Here immunoSEQ multiplex PCR was the method, and the copy in TCRdb shows in-frame clones only, minus some. Of 180,000 or so clones listed, 80% to 95% are singletons. This sample was taken from a study of T cell responses to AZD1222 COVID-19 vaccine. Study-wide results and limits: In a largely white British group with more females than males, clonal diversity was possibly underestimated.

Per the germline V gene, CDR1 is SGHDN and CDR2 is FVKESK. The CDR3 is 16 amino acids. V was shortened by 3 bases and J by 0 bases, with 15 bases between the two germline ends. The chain employs TRBV14 and TRBJ2-7; D unresolved. This material consisted of peripheral blood, taken 28 days after the second AZD1222 dose. This receptor was identified in an adult who received the AZD1222 COVID-19 vaccine. Written as DNA, the CDR3 is TGTGCCAGCAGCCATGCAAAGGGCGGCGGCTCCTACGAGCAGTACTTC. It specifies CASSHAKGGGSYEQYF.